This T cell receptor (beta chain) was identified during a study of shared clonotypes between healthy human individuals. Whole-study findings and limits: A small donor pool kept down the genetic and exposure-history diversity that was represented. The study's rarefaction showed incomplete sorted-subset sequencing despite large depth.

Germline V lookup: CDR1 SGHRS, CDR2 YFSETQ. This CDR3 has 11 residues. V was pared by 2 bases and J by 8 bases, with 5 bases between. Points on this clone: The antigen remains unidentified.

As processed by the authors: Junction-only sequences produced by ImmunoSEQ had no quality scores, so filtering differed. Clones were sequenced by immunoSEQ multiplex PCR, and TCRdb holds only the in-frame ones, with some missing. V and J calls and clone size are those listed in that table; D and trimming were worked out from the DNA. The table shows hundreds of thousands of clones, with approximately 92% occurring only once. Naive-designated CD8 cells lacked CD45RO, were positively enriched for CCR7, and omitted terminally differentiated effector memory CD45RA+ cells. The genes are TRBV5-1 and TRBJ2-1, with no clear D. The TCR sequence derives from a young man in good health. The sample comprised naive CD8+ T cells sorted from blood. The DNA for the CDR3 is TGCGCCAGCAGCTTAACTCATGAGCAGTTCTTC. Translating gives CASSLTHEQFF.